Sequencing of this T cell receptor beta chain was carried out in a study of blood T cell repertoires in COVID-19. The data were produced by immunoSEQ multiplex PCR, yet TCRdb's version contains in-frame clones alone and is incomplete. The sample lists approximately 170,000 clones, more than 85% occurring once. Material: peripheral blood. This receptor was identified in a man aged 25-45 years with acute or convalescent COVID-19.

The CDR3 bases are TGTGCCAGTAGAGCACAGCCAAATCAGCCCCAGCATTTT. Its translation is CASRAQPNQPQHF. J is TRBJ1-5 and V is TRBV19; no reliable D call. The length of the CDR3 is 13 residues. Germline-derived CDR1 and CDR2 are LNHDA and SQIVND (reference sequence). V was shortened by 6 bases and J by 4 bases, with 10 bases between the two germline ends. Supplemented by reference TRBV19 and TRBJ1-5, the full variable domain reads DGGITQSPKYLFRKEGQNVTLSCEQNLNHDAMYWYRQDPGQGLRLIYYSQIVNDFQKGDIAEGYSVSREKKESFPLTVTSAQKNPTAFYLCASRAQPNQPQHFGDGTRLSIL.